The clone carrying this T cell receptor (beta chain) has ten or more counts. Its antigen is not identified. These data are taken from a study of glioma-infiltrating T cells. This CDR3 has 17 residues. Per germline, CDR1 LGHNA and CDR2 YSLEER. Trimming shortened V by 0 bases and J by 0 bases, and 13 bases separated the two germline ends. Study results and limitations: Gliomas, especially low-grade, showed above-expected tissue-blood divergence; non-neoplastic patients showed below. Very few CDR3 sequences were shared between tissue and blood.

Using RNA template, CDR3s of TCR alpha and beta were amplified with iRepertoire arm-PCR. Input was about 95-400 ng of tissue mRNA or PBMC total RNA. MiXCR, run by TCRdb on the multiplex PCR reads, gives a single entry per CDR3 protein. The data show some 120,000 distinct CDR3 sequences, about 23% seen once. This sequence was found in a human donor with low-grade glioma or glioblastoma, undergoing nonglioma brain surgery, or in good health (not recorded which). Sequencing used glioma tissue, nonneoplastic brain tissue, or PBMCs (not recorded which). The V call is TRBV4-3, the J call TRBJ2-3; possibly TRBD2 for D (6 bases). For the CDR3, the DNA is TGCGCCAGCAGCCAAGAATATCTAGCGACTAGCACAGATACGCAGTATTTT. Its translation is CASSQEYLATSTDTQYF.